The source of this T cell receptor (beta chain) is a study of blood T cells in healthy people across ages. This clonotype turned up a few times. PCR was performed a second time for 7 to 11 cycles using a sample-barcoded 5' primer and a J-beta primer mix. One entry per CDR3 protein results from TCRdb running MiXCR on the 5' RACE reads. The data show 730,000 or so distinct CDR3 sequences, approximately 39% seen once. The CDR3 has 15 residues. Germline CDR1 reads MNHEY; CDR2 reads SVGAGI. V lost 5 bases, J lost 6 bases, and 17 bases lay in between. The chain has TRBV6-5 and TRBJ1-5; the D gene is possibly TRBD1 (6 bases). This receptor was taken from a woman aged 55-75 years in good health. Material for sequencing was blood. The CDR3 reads CASSRTEQSRQPQHF. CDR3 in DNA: TGTGCCAGCAGTCGGACAGAACAATCGCGTCAGCCCCAGCATTTT.